The 7 T cell receptor beta chains listed next were all sequenced from one sample in a study of blood T cell repertoires in COVID-19. Data came from immunoSEQ multiplex PCR; TCRdb stores just in-frame clones and leaves some out. The data hold fewer than 300,000 clones, with approximately 90% observed a single time. The specimen was peripheral blood. These receptors were obtained from a man in his thirties or forties with acute or convalescent COVID-19.

V gene TRBV29-1 combines with J gene TRBJ2-7, with 7 nucleotides matching TRBD2. The CDR3 loop spans 13 amino acids. Germline V gene sequence: CDR1 SQVTM, CDR2 ANQGSEA. The J segment lost 7 bases and the V segment lost 5 bases, leaving 11 bases of the junction unmatched. This CDR3 reads CSVSQGRELEQYF. The DNA for the CDR3 is TGCAGCGTTTCCCAAGGGAGGGAGTTGGAGCAGTACTTC.

Only one count was recorded for this clone. J is TRBJ2-1 and V is TRBV6-5; 8 bases are shared with TRBD1. Germline V lookup: CDR1 MNHEY, CDR2 SVGAGI. V dropped 2 bases and J dropped 6; count of bases not matched to a gene: 6. The CDR3 has 15 residues. In DNA form, the CDR3 reads TGTGCCAGCAGTTACGCCAGGGGGCGCGGCAATGAGCAGTTCTTC. Its translation is CASSYARGRGNEQFF.

This rearrangement joins TRBV5-6 to TRBJ2-7; D ambiguous. With 1 base removed from V and 5 bases from J, the gap between germline ends came to 4 bases. CDR1 and CDR2 from the germline V gene are SGHDT and YYEEEE. This CDR3 has 11 residues. This CDR3 is CASSLSDEQYF. The CDR3, as DNA: TGTGCCAGCAGCTTGTCGGACGAGCAGTACTTC.

The rearrangement links TRBV19 to TRBJ2-5, with 7 nucleotides matching TRBD2. The CDR3 extends over 14 amino acids. Germline CDR1 and CDR2: LNHDA and SQIVND (reference sequence). The V and J ends lost 6 bases and 5 bases, in that order; junction bases with no gene match: 9. The CDR3 here is CASSPRGEVETQYF. The CDR3 nucleotides are TGTGCCAGTAGCCCACGGGGGGAAGTGGAGACCCAGTACTTC.

The gene calls are TRBV3-1 (or the pseudogene TRBV3-2) and TRBJ2-6; possible D gene TRBD1, 6 bases. Deletions cut 4 bases from V and 0 bases from J, with 13 bases between. The CDR3 spans 17 residues. Germline V CDR1 and CDR2: LGHDT, YNNKEL (reference sequence). The CDR3 DNA reads as TGTGCCAGCAGCCCGCGGACAGTTAGCTCTGGGGCCAACGTCCTGACTTTC. This gives the protein CASSPRTVSSGANVLTF.

This clone ranks as medium-sized. J is TRBJ1-5 and V is TRBV6-6; 7 bases align to TRBD1. Germline trimming cut 2 bases from V and 0 bases from J; bases unmatched to any gene: 4. The CDR3 is made up of 16 amino acids. The germline CDR1 and CDR2 sequences are MNHNY and SVGAGI (reference sequence). CDR3 in amino acids: CASSYGTDLSNQPQHF. The CDR3 DNA reads as TGTGCCAGCAGTTACGGGACAGACCTTAGCAATCAGCCCCAGCATTTT.

The chain has TRBV7-8 and TRBJ2-7, with D possibly being TRBD1 (7 bases). The V gene's germline CDR1 is SGHVS and CDR2 FQNEAQ. This CDR3 comprises 15 residues. Trimming cost V 5 bases and J 6 bases, with 20 bases left between them. DNA of the CDR3: TGTGCCAGCAGCCTAACGACAGGGAGGATTCGCGAGCAGTACTTC. It yields the protein CASSLTTGRIREQYF. Variable domain in full (rest from reference TRBV7-8 and TRBJ2-7): GAGVSQSPRYKVAKRGQDVALRCDPISGHVSLFWYQQALGQGPEFLTYFQNEAQLDKSGLPSDRFFAERPEGSVSTLKIQRTQQEDSAVYLCASSLTTGRIREQYFGPGTRLTVT.